A selection of T cell receptor beta chains follows, all from one sample in a study of control samples from healthy donors and cancer patients. Some clones are missing from TCRdb's copy, which holds only in-frame ones; the method was immunoSEQ multiplex PCR. The sample contains 80,000 or so clones, around 94% of which appear only once. The material sequenced was blood. Source of these receptors: a woman aged 40-49 years in good health. The CDR3 runs from the conserved cysteine through the conserved F or W. A D gene is named only where the DNA matches it firmly. Clone size is stated in some rows and not others, as once, few, many or a class when expanded.

.	TRBJ1-5	TRBV7-9	.	TGTGCCAGCAGCTTAGGGCCAGGGAAGAATCAGCCCCAGCATTTT	CASSLGPGKNQPQHF
TRBD1	TRBJ2-5	TRBV9	.	TGTGCCAGCAGTTCCGGGACAGAAGAGACCCAGTACTTC	CASSSGTEETQYF
.	TRBJ2-1	TRBV7-3	.	TGTGCCAGCAGCTTAAGGGACGCTCCCTACAATGAGCAGTTCTTC	CASSLRDAPYNEQFF
.	TRBJ2-5	TRBV5-4	.	TGTGCCAGCAGCTTACAGGGAGGCCACGAGACCCAGTACTTC	CASSLQGGHETQYF
.	TRBJ1-1	TRBV10-3	.	TGTGCCATCAGCCGAGGTGGGGAGGAAGCTTTCTTT	CAISRGGEEAFF
TRBD2	TRBJ2-1	TRBV13	.	TGTGCCAGCAGCTTTCAAGGCGATTCAGGCGCGGGAGGGCCCGGCAATGAGCAGTTCTTC	CASSFQGDSGAGGPGNEQFF
TRBD2	TRBJ2-2	TRBV5-1	.	TGCGCCAGCAGCTTGGCGACTAGCGGGGGTGACGGGGAGCTGTTTTTT	CASSLATSGGDGELFF
TRBD2	TRBJ2-5	TRBV7-2	.	TGTGCCAGCAGCTTTGGGACTAGCGGGGGGGCGAGGCAAGAGACCCAGTACTTC	CASSFGTSGGARQETQYF
.	TRBJ2-7	TRBV5-5	.	TGTGCCAGCAGCCCAGGGTTGAACGGACCATACGAGCAGTACTTC	CASSPGLNGPYEQYF
TRBD2	TRBJ2-7	TRBV5-5	.	TGTGCCAGCAGCTTCACCGGGAGGGAGCGGGACAACTACGAGCAGTACTTC	CASSFTGRERDNYEQYF
.	TRBJ2-7	TRBV6-2/TRBV6-3	.	TGTGCCAGCAGTTACTTAGACCCTGACGAGCAGTACTTC	CASSYLDPDEQYF
.	TRBJ1-1	TRBV28	.	TGTGCCAGCATCTCAGGGGAAGGCACTGAAGCTTTCTTT	CASISGEGTEAFF
.	TRBJ1-2	TRBV11-2	.	TGTGCCAGCAGCTTAGGCGGTGAACAGTTCAACTATGGCTACACCTTC	CASSLGGEQFNYGYTF
.	TRBJ2-1	TRBV10-3	.	TGTGCCATCAAGTCTCTGACCGGGGGAGCGGGCAATGAGCAGTTCTTC	CAIKSLTGGAGNEQFF
.	TRBJ2-2	TRBV9	.	TGTGCCAGCGGCGGGCAAACCAGCTTGAACACCGGGGAGCTGTTTTTT	CASGGQTSLNTGELFF
.	TRBJ1-1	TRBV6-1	.	TGTGCCAGCAGTGAAGAGGGCAGGTTGGGCACTGAAGCTTTCTTT	CASSEEGRLGTEAFF
TRBD1	TRBJ1-3	TRBV7-6	.	TGTGCCAGCACCCTGAGGCCGGGACAGGGGGCGTCTGGAAACACCATATATTTT	CASTLRPGQGASGNTIYF
TRBD1	TRBJ1-4	TRBV7-2	.	TGTGCCAGCAGCCCGGACAGGTTTAATGAAAAACTGTTTTTT	CASSPDRFNEKLFF
.	TRBJ1-1	TRBV4-2	.	TGTGCCAGCAGCCAAGATTGGCCAGGCGAGAACACTGAAGCTTTCTTT	CASSQDWPGENTEAFF
TRBD1	TRBJ1-5	TRBV19	.	TGTGCCAGTACAGGGACAGGGGGACAGCCCCAGCATTTT	CASTGTGGQPQHF
.	TRBJ1-2	TRBV7-2	.	TGTGCCAGCAGCTCCGCCGAGAACTATGGCTACACCTTC	CASSSAENYGYTF
TRBD1	TRBJ2-7	TRBV6-5	once	TGTGCCAGCAGTCGGCCGGGACAGGGAACCTACGAGCAGTACTTC	CASSRPGQGTYEQYF
TRBD1	TRBJ1-3	TRBV18	.	TGTGCCAGCTCACCTGGACAGGGACTCTCTGGAAACACCATATATTTT	CASSPGQGLSGNTIYF
TRBD1	TRBJ1-1	TRBV3-1/TRBV3-2	.	TGTGCCAGCAGCTCCGGGACAGGGCCCACTGAAGCTTTCTTT	CASSSGTGPTEAFF
.	TRBJ2-1	TRBV7-9	.	TGTGCCAGCAGCGTTTTGCAGGGGAAGAGCTCCTACAATGAGCAGTTCTTC	CASSVLQGKSSYNEQFF
.	TRBJ2-6	TRBV19	.	TGTGCCGGAAGCTCTGGGGCCAACGTCCTGACTTTC	CAGSSGANVLTF
.	TRBJ1-1	TRBV9	.	TGTGCCAGCAGCCCGGACTCAGAAGCTTTCTTT	CASSPDSEAFF
TRBD1	TRBJ1-5	TRBV5-4	.	TGTGCCAGCAGCCGACAGGGCGCTGGTCAGCCCCAGCATTTT	CASSRQGAGQPQHF